This entry lists 24 T cell receptor beta chains sequenced from one sample in a study of vaccination effects on CD4 cells after COVID-19. Using immunoSEQ multiplex PCR, the repertoire was profiled, and TCRdb retains in-frame clones only, with some absent. This sample has around 75,000 clones, with roughly 73% found just once. For these receptors, no antigen is known. Expansion with viral peptide pools was applied to antigen-specific CD4+ T cells by the ViraFEST assay prior to sequencing. Isolating CD4+ T cells followed less than 11 days of culture. Sometime from March through December 2020, the person acquired a SARS-CoV-2 infection that PCR confirmed. This specimen consisted of CD4+ T cells from PBMCs cultured with HIV peptides, obtained before COVID-19 vaccination. The subset denotes: HIV-1 Nef peptide pool negative control/reference culture. These TCRs come from a human donor who had a prior SARS-CoV-2 infection.

This clone was seen a few times. The gene calls are TRBV19 and TRBJ2-1; D gene unclear. From germline, CDR1 is LNHDA and CDR2 SQIVND (reference sequence). V was clipped by 6 bases and J by 5 bases, with 14 bases between them. The CDR3 spans 14 residues. The CDR3 nucleotides are TGTGCCAGTAGGGCTCACCAAACCGACAATGAGCAGTTCTTC. This codes for CASRAHQTDNEQFF.

This rearrangement joins TRBV5-6 to TRBJ2-1; 7 bases match TRBD1. The CDR3 covers 16 residues. Per the germline V gene, CDR1 is SGHDT and CDR2 is YYEEEE. V lost 2 bases to trimming and J lost 3 bases; unmatched junction nucleotides: 8. CDR3 in DNA: TGTGCCAGCAGCTTTACAGGGGCGAATATCTACAATGAGCAGTTCTTC. Encoded protein: CASSFTGANIYNEQFF.

The V gene is TRBV6-5, the J gene TRBJ1-5; D is unclear. The CDR3 sequence is 15 residues long. The germline V gene has CDR1 MNHEY and CDR2 SVGAGI. The V end lost 0 bases, the J end lost 2 bases, and 8 bases lay between the germline ends. The CDR3 DNA is TGTGCCAGCAGTTACTCTCGGCACGGCAATCAGCCCCAGCATTTT. It codes for CASSYSRHGNQPQHF.

The chain uses TRBV23-1 and TRBJ2-1; a weak D match, TRBD1 (6 bases). TRBV23-1 is classed as an ORF, of uncertain function. The CDR3 has 18 residues. The germline V and J ends were trimmed by 8 bases and 7 bases, with 30 bases remaining between them. CDR3 sequence (DNA): TGCGCCAGCCTTGCGATATCTCACCTCACGGGTAGGGGGAATGAGCAGTTCTTC. This codes for CASLAISHLTGRGNEQFF.

This clone came up once. This chain links TRBV11-3 with TRBJ2-3; D may correspond to TRBD1 or TRBD2 (5 bases each). The CDR3 is made up of 14 amino acids. V lost 0 bases, J lost 3 bases, and 7 bases lay in between. Germline values: CDR1 SGHNT, CDR2 YENEEA. CDR3 nucleotide sequence: TGTGCCAGCAGCTTAGATTGGGGGACAGATACGCAGTATTTT. Residues: CASSLDWGTDTQYF.

The V gene is TRBV7-2, the J gene TRBJ2-5, with TRBD2 matching 7 bases. Unmatched junction bases numbered 1, after V lost 5 bases and J lost 1 base. The length of the CDR3 is 13 residues. Germline values: CDR1 SGHTA, CDR2 FQGNSA. The CDR3 coding sequence is TGTGCCAGCAGCCGGGGGGTCCAAGAGACCCAGTACTTC. It codes for CASSRGVQETQYF.

The V gene is TRBV5-1, the J gene TRBJ1-2; 9 bases agree with TRBD1. This CDR3 has 16 residues. In germline, CDR1 is SGHRS, CDR2 YFSETQ. The ends lost 0 bases at V and 4 bases at J; junction bases unmatched: 7. The CDR3 spells CASSLDTTGGTYGYTF. CDR3 nucleotide sequence: TGCGCCAGCAGCTTGGACACGACAGGGGGGACCTATGGCTACACCTTC. Based on the CDR3 plus reference TRBV5-1 and TRBJ1-2, the full variable domain is KAGVTQTPRYLIKTRGQQVTLSCSPISGHRSVSWYQQTPGQGLQFLFEYFSETQRNKGNFPGRFSGRQFSNSRSEMNVSTLELGDSALYLCASSLDTTGGTYGYTFGSGTRLTVV.

This clone was seen a few times. This sequence joins TRBV5-1 and TRBJ2-1; no clear D. The CDR3 totals 15 residues. Germline CDR1 and CDR2: SGHRS and YFSETQ. V dropped 0 bases and J dropped 4 bases, with 11 bases sitting between them. The CDR3 here is CASSLGSGEYNEQFF. The DNA of the CDR3 is TGCGCCAGCAGCTTGGGGTCTGGCGAATACAATGAGCAGTTCTTC.

The chain joins TRBV2 to TRBJ2-4; 7 bases map to TRBD2. J gave up 7 bases and V 8 bases, and 11 bases lay outside the gene matches. Germline-derived CDR1 and CDR2 are SNHLY and FYNNEI. The CDR3 runs to 14 residues. The CDR3 sequence is CASGKGRGSNIQYF. CDR3 DNA: TGTGCCAGCGGTAAAGGGCGGGGGAGCAACATTCAGTACTTC.

This clone was seen a handful of times. The chain uses TRBV2 and TRBJ2-1; unclear D gene. Per germline, CDR1 SNHLY and CDR2 FYNNEI. Trimming shortened V by 2 bases and J by 10 bases, and 6 bases separated the two germline ends. The CDR3 sequence is 11 residues long. In DNA, the CDR3 is TGTGCCAGCAGTGAATATGCGGAGCAGTTCTTC. Translation: CASSEYAEQFF.

This chain connects TRBV28 to TRBJ1-5; 7 bases fit TRBD1. Trimming took 4 bases from V and 6 from J; bases not matched to a gene: 6. CDR3 length: 14 amino acids. Germline V gives CDR1 MDHEN, CDR2 SYDVKM. CDR3 DNA sequence: TGTGCCAGCAGTTGGACAGGTTGGGGTCAGCCCCAGCATTTT. Translation gives CASSWTGWGQPQHF.

The chain recombines TRBV7-9 with TRBJ2-6, with D tentatively TRBD1 (5 bases). The ends were cut back, 0 bases at V and 0 bases at J, with 12 bases in the middle. The CDR3 loop spans 18 amino acids. Germline loops: CDR1 SEHNR, CDR2 FQNEAQ (reference sequence). CDR3 sequence: CASSLAGHLTSGANVLTF. CDR3 DNA: TGTGCCAGCAGCTTAGCGGGGCACCTTACCTCTGGGGCCAACGTCCTGACTTTC.

The gene calls are TRBV7-2 and TRBJ2-1; D is perhaps TRBD1 (6 bases). V lost 3 bases and J lost 4, with 13 bases in between. Germline values: CDR1 SGHTA, CDR2 FQGNSA. There are 15 residues in the CDR3. In DNA, the CDR3 is TGTGCCAGCAGCTTTAGAGGGGACAAATACAATGAGCAGTTCTTC. As protein: CASSFRGDKYNEQFF.

V gene TRBV2 combines with J gene TRBJ2-3, with TRBD2 matching over 9 bases. Germline-derived CDR1 and CDR2 are SNHLY and FYNNEI. This CDR3 spans 16 amino acids. The V and J ends lost 2 bases and 6 bases, in that order; junction bases with no gene match: 9. The CDR3 is CASSEWGRGGLDTQYF. CDR3 sequence (DNA): TGTGCCAGCAGTGAATGGGGGCGGGGGGGCTTGGATACGCAGTATTTT.

The chain employs TRBV14 and TRBJ2-3, with D possibly TRBD1 on 5 matching bases. The CDR3 is made up of 13 amino acids. V was trimmed by 1 base and J by 8 bases, leaving 10 bases between them. CDR1 is SGHDN and CDR2 is FVKESK in the germline V gene. DNA of the CDR3: TGTGCCAGCAGCCAAGTCCGACAGCTTACGCAGTATTTT. Translated, it gives CASSQVRQLTQYF.

The chain joins TRBV30 to TRBJ1-4; no definite D call. Germline V CDR1 and CDR2: GTSNPN, SVGIG (reference sequence). The CDR3 has 15 amino acids. The V gene lost 3 bases and the J gene lost 2 bases, with 13 bases spanning the gap. The CDR3, as DNA: TGTGCCTGGAGCGCCGAATTGGGGACTAATGAAAAACTGTTTTTT. Amino acids: CAWSAELGTNEKLFF.

The V gene is TRBV7-9, the J gene TRBJ2-3; TRBD2 agrees at 12 bases. J was trimmed by 2 bases and V by 4 bases; bases with no gene match: 4. Germline V gene sequence: CDR1 SEHNR, CDR2 FQNEAQ (reference sequence). The CDR3 covers 16 residues. CDR3 residues: CASSYPSGGATDTQYF. The CDR3 region has the DNA TGTGCCAGCAGCTACCCTAGCGGGGGGGCCACAGATACGCAGTATTTT.

The rearrangement links TRBV29-1 to TRBJ2-3; D not certain. Looked up from germline, CDR1 is SQVTM and CDR2 is ANQGSEA. V lost 3 bases and J lost 3, with 10 bases in between. The CDR3 spans 13 residues. In nucleotides, the CDR3 is TGCAGCGTTGATAAAATCGTAACAGATACGCAGTATTTT. It specifies CSVDKIVTDTQYF.

This rearrangement joins TRBV2 to TRBJ1-1; tentative D call: TRBD1 (5 bases). V was shortened by 3 bases and J by 1 base, with 9 bases between the two germline ends. Germline V gene sequence: CDR1 SNHLY, CDR2 FYNNEI. The CDR3 covers 14 residues. The CDR3 is CASSERGQNTEAFF. The CDR3 DNA sequence: TGTGCCAGCAGTGAGAGGGGCCAGAACACTGAAGCTTTCTTT.

This clone has a single count. The chain has TRBV7-2 and TRBJ2-3; no firm D call. The CDR3 is 15 residues long. The V end was cut by 1 base, the J end by 2 bases, with 10 bases between. Germline CDR1 reads SGHTA; CDR2 reads FQGNSA. CDR3 sequence reads: CASSLVAGYTDTQYF. The CDR3 DNA reads TGTGCCAGCAGCTTAGTAGCCGGGTACACAGATACGCAGTATTTT. The whole variable domain, remainder taken from reference TRBV7-2 and TRBJ2-3, is GAGVSQSPSNKVTEKGKDVELRCDPISGHTALYWYRQSLGQGLEFLIYFQGNSAPDKSGLPSDRFSAERTGGSVSTLTIQRTQQEDSAVYLCASSLVAGYTDTQYFGPGTRLTVL.

The rearrangement joins TRBV12-5 to TRBJ2-2, with 7 positions matching TRBD1. Germline loops: CDR1 LGHNT, CDR2 FRNRAP. The CDR3 has 15 amino acids. V dropped 7 bases and J dropped 6; count of bases not matched to a gene: 11. The CDR3 DNA reads TGTGCTAGTGCCAAGCCGGGTCAGGGGGCCGGGGAGCTGTTTTTT. As protein: CASAKPGQGAGELFF. The variable domain in full, with the rest retrieved from reference TRBV12-5 and TRBJ2-2, is DARVTQTPRHKVTEMGQEVTMRCQPILGHNTVFWYRQTMMQGLELLAYFRNRAPLDDSGMPKDRFSAEMPDATLATLKIQPSEPRDSAVYFCASAKPGQGAGELFFGEGSRLTVL.

The J gene is TRBJ2-1, the V gene TRBV2, with 7 bases fitting TRBD2. The CDR3 loop spans 19 amino acids. V trimming: 6 bases; J trimming: 1 base; junction bases outside the gene matches: 18. The germline V gene has CDR1 SNHLY and CDR2 FYNNEI. Here the CDR3 DNA reads TGTGCCAGCAGGGGTACAGGAAGGGTTGCGGGAGCTTCCTACAATGAGCAGTTCTTC. Its protein is CASRGTGRVAGASYNEQFF.

This clone was seen more than once but under ten times. The rearrangement joins TRBV10-3 to TRBJ2-3; D is possibly TRBD1 or TRBD2 (5 bases each). V lost 4 bases and J lost 2, with 19 bases in between. CDR1 ENHRY and CDR2 SYGVKD come from the germline V gene. CDR3 length: 17 residues. In DNA, the CDR3 is TGTGCCATCAGTGCCCCCGGGGTCCAGGGTTACACAGATACGCAGTATTTT. As protein: CAISAPGVQGYTDTQYF.

V and J are TRBV9 and TRBJ1-6; D call uncertain. Trimming took 2 bases from V and 3 from J, leaving 9 bases between them. The CDR3 totals 15 residues. CDR1 is SGDLS and CDR2 is YYNGEE in the germline V gene. CDR3 in amino acids: CASSVRGNYNSPLHF. In nucleotides, the CDR3 is TGTGCCAGCAGCGTCCGAGGGAACTATAATTCACCCCTCCACTTT.